Listed below are T cell receptor beta chains from one sample, sequenced in a study of cytomegalovirus exposure and HLA in healthy donors. Profiling relied on immunoSEQ multiplex PCR, and the TCRdb table lists in-frame clones only, not all of them. The table shows 150,000 to 200,000 clones, with roughly 74% occurring only once. Input material: PBMCs. These receptor sequences come from a man aged 18 to 29 in good health and CMV-seropositive. Each CDR3 is given with its conserved first and last residue. A D gene is named only where the DNA matches it firmly. Where a row states a size, it is once, few, many or the class of an expanded clone; other rows omit it.

d_call,j_call,clone_size,v_call,cdr3_aa,cdr3_nt
-,TRBJ2-7,-,TRBV1,CTSSHGTARDEQYF,TGCACCAGCAGCCACGGGACTGCGAGAGACGAGCAGTACTTC
TRBD1,TRBJ1-1,-,TRBV28,CASSPNRGLLAEAFF,TGTGCCAGCAGTCCCAACAGGGGGCTGTTAGCTGAAGCTTTCTTT
TRBD2,TRBJ2-5,-,TRBV28,CASSLQWGILAGGLETQYF,TGTGCCAGCAGCCTACAATGGGGGATACTAGCGGGAGGGCTGGAGACCCAGTACTTC
-,TRBJ2-7,-,TRBV29-1,CSVGFERSYEQYF,TGCAGCGTTGGTTTTGAGCGGTCCTACGAGCAGTACTTC
-,TRBJ1-5,-,TRBV28,CASRTHQGHSNQPQHF,TGTGCCAGCAGAACCCACCAGGGCCATAGCAATCAGCCCCAGCATTTT
-,TRBJ1-6,-,TRBV27,CASSLSGLSYNSPLHF,TGTGCCAGCAGTTTATCGGGGCTCTCCTATAATTCACCCCTCCACTTT
TRBD2,TRBJ2-7,few,TRBV30,CAWSVSSGSYEQYF,TGTGCCTGGAGTGTATCTAGCGGGAGCTACGAGCAGTACTTC
-,TRBJ1-1,-,TRBV5-4,CASSLARNTEAFF,TGTGCCAGCAGCTTGGCTAGGAATACTGAAGCTTTCTTT
TRBD2,TRBJ2-1,-,TRBV5-6,CASSQLAGGPGTNEQFF,TGTGCCAGCAGCCAACTAGCGGGAGGGCCTGGAACCAATGAGCAGTTCTTC
TRBD2,TRBJ2-3,-,TRBV10-3,CAISVGGSTDTQYF,TGTGCCATCAGCGTGGGAGGGTCCACAGATACGCAGTATTTT
TRBD2,TRBJ2-1,-,TRBV10-2,CASSEYPAGGPDEQFF,TGCGCCAGCTCTGAGTATCCAGCGGGAGGGCCAGATGAGCAGTTCTTC
-,TRBJ2-1,once,TRBV6-1,CASIRGGTSNEQFF,TGTGCCAGCATAAGGGGGGGGACCAGCAATGAGCAGTTCTTC
TRBD2,TRBJ2-7,-,TRBV7-9,CASSLQPGLAGEQYF,TGTGCCAGCAGCTTACAACCGGGACTAGCGGGCGAGCAGTACTTC
-,TRBJ2-1,-,TRBV6-6,CASSYSRGGKNEQFF,TGTGCCAGCAGTTACTCTAGGGGGGGGAAGAATGAGCAGTTCTTC
TRBD1,TRBJ2-5,-,TRBV28,CASAPPGTGKETQYF,TGTGCCAGCGCCCCCCCCGGGACAGGGAAAGAGACCCAGTACTTC
-,TRBJ1-2,-,TRBV7-8,CASSLGGVDGYTF,TGTGCCAGCAGCTTAGGGGGCGTAGATGGCTACACCTTC
-,TRBJ2-1,-,TRBV11-2,CASSLGQVKSYNEQFF,TGTGCCAGCAGCTTAGGACAGGTAAAGTCCTACAATGAGCAGTTCTTC
-,TRBJ2-7,-,TRBV4-1,CASSQDRQGPISYEQYF,TGCGCCAGCAGCCAAGATCGTCAGGGCCCCATCTCCTACGAGCAGTACTTC
-,TRBJ2-7,-,TRBV28,CASTENFHEQYF,TGTGCCAGCACCGAAAACTTCCACGAGCAGTACTTC
TRBD1,TRBJ1-4,-,TRBV4-1,CASSRGQGGEKLFF,TGCGCCAGCAGCCGAGGACAGGGTGGAGAAAAACTGTTTTTT
-,TRBJ1-1,-,TRBV5-1,CASSEEWDTEAFF,TGCGCCAGCAGTGAGGAGTGGGACACTGAAGCTTTCTTT
-,TRBJ2-1,-,TRBV28,CASSFYSGGQNEQFF,TGTGCCAGCAGTTTTTATAGCGGTGGGCAAAATGAGCAGTTCTTC
-,TRBJ1-4,few,TRBV5-5,CASSISVATNEKLFF,TGTGCCAGCAGCATTTCGGTAGCAACTAATGAAAAACTGTTTTTT
TRBD2,TRBJ2-3,-,TRBV29-1,CSVPLLAGGSDTQYF,TGCAGCGTACCCTTACTAGCGGGAGGTTCGGATACGCAGTATTTT
-,TRBJ2-3,-,TRBV4-1,CASSPGGPGSDTQYF,TGCGCCAGCAGCCCTGGAGGGCCGGGTTCAGATACGCAGTATTTT
-,TRBJ1-3,-,TRBV9,CASSVGSGTGNTIYF,TGTGCCAGCAGCGTAGGGTCAGGGACAGGAAACACCATATATTTT
-,TRBJ2-7,once,TRBV11-1,CASSLTRDSSYEQYF,TGTGCCAGCAGCTTAACCCGCGACAGCTCCTACGAGCAGTACTTC
TRBD2,TRBJ2-5,once,TRBV27,CASSKGTSGSPQETQYF,TGTGCCAGCAGTAAAGGGACTAGCGGGAGTCCCCAAGAGACCCAGTACTTC
TRBD2,TRBJ2-1,-,TRBV27,CASSLLSGRNNEQFF,TGTGCCAGCAGTTTGCTTAGCGGGAGGAACAATGAGCAGTTCTTC
-,TRBJ2-6,-,TRBV11-2,CASSRLVGSGANVLTF,TGTGCCAGCAGCAGACTAGTCGGCTCTGGGGCCAACGTCCTGACTTTC
TRBD1,TRBJ1-2,-,TRBV2,CASSRQGRNGYTF,TGTGCCAGCAGCCGACAGGGGAGGAATGGCTACACCTTC
TRBD1,TRBJ2-3,-,TRBV28,CASAHFGTGPEDTQYF,TGTGCCAGCGCCCACTTCGGGACAGGGCCTGAAGATACGCAGTATTTT
-,TRBJ2-7,-,TRBV21-1,CASRLAGGREQYF,TGTGCCAGCCGGCTAGCGGGAGGTCGAGAGCAGTACTTC
TRBD1,TRBJ2-7,-,TRBV7-9,CASTGQGLSEQYF,TGTGCCAGCACGGGACAGGGTTTATCCGAGCAGTACTTC
TRBD1,TRBJ2-7,-,TRBV28,CAIKPGQGVTYEQYF,TGTGCCATTAAACCGGGACAGGGGGTTACCTACGAGCAGTACTTC
-,TRBJ1-5,-,TRBV5-1,CASSSGLGNQPQHF,TGCGCCAGCAGCAGCGGACTGGGCAATCAGCCCCAGCATTTT
-,TRBJ1-1,-,TRBV9,CASSVSAAGVTAGGEAFF,TGTGCCAGCAGCGTAAGCGCGGCAGGCGTAACGGCGGGGGGTGAAGCTTTCTTT
TRBD2,TRBJ2-3,few,TRBV9,CASSTSGITDTQYF,TGTGCCAGCAGCACTAGCGGAATAACAGATACGCAGTATTTT
TRBD2,TRBJ2-3,few,TRBV7-8,CASSPLIAGSTDTQYF,TGTGCCAGCAGCCCCCTGATAGCGGGAAGCACAGATACGCAGTATTTT
-,TRBJ2-7,-,TRBV27,CATGGGGIGSFYEQYF,TGTGCCACCGGTGGGGGGGGCATCGGGTCATTCTACGAGCAGTACTTC
-,TRBJ2-3,-,TRBV27,CATMDGLRADTQYF,TGTGCCACCATGGATGGTCTCCGGGCAGATACGCAGTATTTT
-,TRBJ2-7,-,TRBV25-1,CASIPTGSYEQYF,TGTGCCAGCATTCCGACAGGTTCCTACGAGCAGTACTTC
TRBD1,TRBJ2-5,few,TRBV5-4,CASSTRDRGEDQYF,TGTGCCAGCAGCACCCGGGACAGGGGGGAAGACCAGTACTTC
TRBD1,TRBJ2-7,-,TRBV7-9,CASTRDRGSYEQYF,TGTGCCAGCACCCGGGACAGGGGGTCCTACGAGCAGTACTTC